Below are 10 T cell receptor beta chains sequenced from a single sample in a study of T-cell memory formation after mild COVID-19. TCRdb re-analysed the 5' RACE reads in MiXCR, keeping a single row per CDR3 protein. The sample lists around 300,000 distinct CDR3 sequences; roughly 13% were seen once. The sample consisted of PBMCs or a T cell subset sorted from them (not recorded which). Receptors were obtained from a young man who had mild COVID-19 (a few samples of this study predate the infection). Cell type and time point are not known.

The chain is built from TRBV4-3 and TRBJ2-2; 8 bases fit TRBD2. This CDR3 has 18 amino acids. J gave up 4 bases and V 0 bases, and 10 bases lay outside the gene matches. The germline V gene encodes CDR1 LGHNA and CDR2 YSLEER. The DNA of the CDR3 is TGCGCCAGCAGCCAAGACGGGCTAGCGGGCCGCCCCACCGGGGAGCTGTTTTTT. It is translated as CASSQDGLAGRPTGELFF.

V and J are TRBV7-9 and TRBJ1-2, with 7 nucleotides matching TRBD1. The CDR3 has 12 residues. Per the germline V gene, CDR1 is SEHNR and CDR2 is FQNEAQ (reference sequence). The V segment lost 0 bases and the J segment 13 bases; nucleotides outside the gene matches: 5. The CDR3 DNA reads TGTGCCAGCAGCTTAGCGTTAGGGACAGTCACCTTC. Protein sequence: CASSLALGTVTF.

The V and J genes are TRBV7-2 and TRBJ1-6; 10 nucleotides align to TRBD1. Germline V gives CDR1 SGHTA, CDR2 FQGNSA. This CDR3 comprises 14 residues. After removal of 4 bases from V and 12 bases from J, the junction contained 6 bases not matched to a gene. DNA for the CDR3: TGTGCCAGCAGCTCGAGGACAGGGGGGTTACCCCTCCACTTT. Translating gives CASSSRTGGLPLHF.

The V gene is TRBV7-9, the J gene TRBJ2-5, with TRBD2 identical over 8 bases. This CDR3 has 14 amino acids. Germline V gene lookup returns CDR1 SEHNR and CDR2 FQNEAQ (reference sequence). V lost 7 bases to trimming and J lost 2 bases; unmatched junction nucleotides: 6. CDR3 coding DNA: TGTGCCAGCACCGGGGGGGCAGGACAAGAGACCCAGTACTTC. It yields the protein CASTGGAGQETQYF. The whole variable domain, filled in from reference TRBV7-9 and TRBJ2-5, reads DTGVSQNPRHKITKRGQNVTFRCDPISEHNRLYWYRQTLGQGPEFLTYFQNEAQLEKSRLLSDRFSAERPKGSFSTLEIQRTEQGDSAMYLCASTGGAGQETQYFGPGTRLLVL.

This clonotype was seen more than once but under ten times. The gene calls are TRBV4-1 and TRBJ2-1; TRBD2 is a possible D gene (5 bases). Trimming removed 2 bases at V and 7 bases at J, with 18 bases between. The CDR3 runs to 16 residues. Germline V gives CDR1 MGHRA, CDR2 YSYEKL. As DNA, the CDR3 is TGCGCCAGCAGCCAATTAGGGTCTAGGGCGGGTAATGAGCAGTTCTTC. Amino acids: CASSQLGSRAGNEQFF.

This chain connects TRBV12-3 or TRBV12-4 to TRBJ2-7, with D tentatively TRBD2 (6 bases). With 2 bases removed from V and 2 bases from J, the gap between germline ends came to 10 bases. The CDR3 spans 14 residues. Here the CDR3 DNA reads TGTGCCAGCAGTTTAATGGGACTGACCTACGAGCAGTACTTC. Amino acids: CASSLMGLTYEQYF.

In its sample, this clonotype was seen a few times. The chain is built from TRBV7-2 and TRBJ2-7; possibly TRBD1 for D (5 bases). The V gene's germline CDR1 is SGHTA and CDR2 FQGNSA. CDR3 length: 13 residues. With 2 bases removed from V and 2 bases from J, the gap between germline ends came to 7 bases. The CDR3 DNA reads TGTGCCAGCAGCTTAAGACAGACCTACGAGCAGTACTTC. Encoded protein: CASSLRQTYEQYF.

This clonotype was detected a few times. The chain carries TRBV12-3 or TRBV12-4 and TRBJ2-5; D ambiguous. Deletions cut 4 bases from V and 7 bases from J, with 13 bases between. The CDR3 runs 13 residues. CDR3 nucleotide sequence: TGTGCCAGCAGTTCGCCGCCGCTGGGGACCCAGTACTTC. Protein product: CASSSPPLGTQYF.

This CDR3 reads CSAVQGASTGELFF. CDR3 in DNA: TGCAGCGCCGTCCAGGGGGCGAGTACCGGGGAGCTGTTTTTT. This chain uses TRBV29-1 with TRBJ2-2; 8 bases agree with TRBD1. Unmatched junction bases numbered 9, after V lost 7 bases and J lost 5 bases. Germline values: CDR1 SQVTM, CDR2 ANQGSEA. The CDR3 has 14 amino acids.

This rearrangement joins TRBV20-1 to TRBJ1-5; D possibly corresponds to TRBD1 (5 bases). The CDR3 extends over 14 amino acids. Per germline, CDR1 DFQATT and CDR2 SNEGSKA (reference sequence). V was trimmed by 1 base and J by 2 bases, leaving 9 bases between them. The DNA of the CDR3 is TGCAGTGCTAGAGGGGACGTTGGCAATCAGCCCCAGCATTTT. Protein sequence: CSARGDVGNQPQHF.